This entry lists 18 T cell receptor beta chains sequenced from one sample in a study of CD8 T cells in ankylosing spondylitis. Overall study results and limits: Typical of ankylosing spondylitis blood, it appeared, was a TCR beta motif of eight highly homologous variants.

One entry per CDR3 protein results from TCRdb running MiXCR on the 5' RACE reads. This sample has some 840,000 distinct CDR3 sequences, with approximately 12% found just once. These receptors are not linked to any known antigen. Sequencing was performed on blood, either unsorted or a sorted T cell fraction (not recorded which). The receptors here all came from a male donor with ankylosing spondylitis.

The chain couples TRBV5-1 to TRBJ1-1; tentative D call: TRBD1 (5 bases). Germline lookup yields CDR1 SGHRS and CDR2 YFSETQ. The CDR3 is 14 residues long. The V end lost 4 bases, the J end lost 1 base, and 11 bases lay between the germline ends. CDR3 in amino acids: CASSTDIRNTEAFF. DNA of the CDR3: TGCGCCAGCAGCACGGACATTAGGAACACTGAAGCTTTCTTT.

This clonotype was seen ten or more times. The chain carries TRBV4-1 and TRBJ2-7, with D possibly matching TRBD1 (5 bases). V gave up 0 bases and J gave up 2 bases, with 20 bases separating them. This CDR3 is built from 18 residues. CDR1 MGHRA and CDR2 YSYEKL come from the germline V gene. CDR3 in amino acids: CASSQEERQQTETYEQYF. The CDR3 region has the DNA TGCGCCAGCAGCCAAGAAGAAAGACAGCAAACTGAAACCTACGAGCAGTACTTC.

This clonotype was found many times. In DNA form, the CDR3 reads TGTGCCAGCACGGCAATAGAGACCCAGTACTTC. It is translated as CASTAIETQYF. This chain uses TRBV7-2 with TRBJ2-5; D gene unclear. V was trimmed by 7 bases and J by 4 bases, leaving 7 bases between them. This CDR3 comprises 11 residues. The germline CDR1 and CDR2 sequences are SGHTA and FQGNSA.

This chain links TRBV5-1 with TRBJ2-3; TRBD1 matches 10 bases. After removal of 4 bases from V and 1 base from J, the junction contained 6 bases not matched to a gene. CDR1 SGHRS and CDR2 YFSETQ come from the germline V gene. CDR3 length: 16 amino acids. CDR3 sequence: CASSKTGGVGTDTQYF. CDR3 nucleotides: TGCGCCAGCAGCAAGACAGGGGGCGTCGGCACAGATACGCAGTATTTT.

This clonotype was recorded a few times. The chain employs TRBV7-3 and TRBJ2-2; D may be TRBD1 (5 bases). The CDR3 has 16 amino acids. Germline CDR1 reads SGHTA; CDR2 reads FQGTGA. Trimming pared 0 bases from V and 7 bases from J, leaving 15 bases between. CDR3 sequence: CASSLTSPGMFGELFF. In DNA, the CDR3 is TGTGCCAGCAGCTTAACGTCACCAGGGATGTTCGGGGAGCTGTTTTTT.

This clonotype was seen a few times. The chain uses TRBV18 and TRBJ1-4, with 8 bases that match TRBD1. Germline V gene lookup returns CDR1 KGHSH and CDR2 LQKENI. The CDR3 is 14 residues long. J was trimmed by 3 bases and V by 4 bases; bases with no gene match: 1. This chain's CDR3 is CASSRDRSNEKLFF. The CDR3 nucleotides read TGTGCCAGCTCACGGGACAGGTCTAATGAAAAACTGTTTTTT.

This sequence joins TRBV5-6 and TRBJ2-7, with D possibly being TRBD2 (6 bases). V gave up 4 bases and J gave up 0 bases, with 11 bases separating them. The length of the CDR3 is 14 residues. Germline V gene sequence: CDR1 SGHDT, CDR2 YYEEEE. CDR3: CASSAGRSSYEQYF. The CDR3 coding sequence is TGTGCCAGCAGCGCGGGACGGAGCTCCTACGAGCAGTACTTC.

Only a few counts were recorded for this clonotype. The chain recombines TRBV7-2 with TRBJ2-3; TRBD2 matches at 12 bases. The germline V gene encodes CDR1 SGHTA and CDR2 FQGNSA. CDR3 length: 16 residues. With V trimmed by 5 bases and J by 4 bases, 7 bases remained unmatched. The CDR3 sequence is CASSPLLAGGADTQYF. In DNA, the CDR3 is TGTGCCAGCAGCCCCCTTCTAGCGGGAGGGGCAGATACGCAGTATTTT.

The chain carries TRBV6-1 and TRBJ2-7; D assignment may be TRBD1 or TRBD2 (5 bases each). There are 13 residues in the CDR3. V gave up 6 bases and J gave up 5 bases, with 14 bases separating them. Germline V CDR1 and CDR2: MNHNS, SASEGT. The CDR3 sequence: CASSRDPNHEQYF. The CDR3 DNA follows: TGTGCCAGCAGCCGGGACCCCAACCACGAGCAGTACTTC.

The chain links TRBV15 to TRBJ1-4; D unresolved. From germline, CDR1 is LNHNV and CDR2 YYDKDF (reference sequence). The CDR3 is 15 amino acids. The V gene lost 0 bases and the J gene lost 7 bases, with 12 bases spanning the gap. The CDR3 protein is CATSRDKVVREKLFF. Written as DNA, the CDR3 is TGTGCCACCAGCAGAGATAAGGTGGTGCGTGAAAAACTGTTTTTT.

V and J are TRBV5-1 and TRBJ2-5, with D unresolved. The V end was cut by 4 bases, the J end by 1 base, with 11 bases between. Germline V gene sequence: CDR1 SGHRS, CDR2 YFSETQ. The CDR3 runs to 14 residues. For the CDR3, the DNA is TGCGCCAGCAGCATCACCTTAAGCCAAGAGACCCAGTACTTC. Its protein is CASSITLSQETQYF.

The J gene is TRBJ1-2, the V gene TRBV4-3; no clear D. CDR1 and CDR2 (germline): LGHNA, YSLEER. With 1 base removed from V and 0 bases from J, the gap between germline ends came to 12 bases. The CDR3 loop spans 16 amino acids. The CDR3 DNA follows: TGCGCCAGCAGCCAAGGGGAGGGAGAAGCTAACTATGGCTACACCTTC. This gives the protein CASSQGEGEANYGYTF.

This clonotype has ten or more counts. The chain employs TRBV29-1 and TRBJ1-1; 7 bases agree with TRBD1. This CDR3 has 13 amino acids. V shed 6 bases and J 3 bases; nucleotides not matched to a gene: 7. Per the germline V gene, CDR1 is SQVTM and CDR2 is ANQGSEA. In nucleotides, the CDR3 is TGCAGCGTATCGACAGGGAGGGACACTGAAGCTTTCTTT. Protein product: CSVSTGRDTEAFF. Drawing the rest from reference TRBV29-1 and TRBJ1-1, the complete variable domain is SAVISQKPSRDICQRGTSLTIQCQVDSQVTMMFWYRQQPGQSLTLIATANQGSEATYESGFVIDKFPISRPNLTFSTLTVSNMSPEDSSIYLCSVSTGRDTEAFFGQGTRLTVV.

This clonotype has a count of ten or more. The chain recombines TRBV20-1 with TRBJ2-7; 7 nucleotides align to TRBD1. CDR3 length: 13 amino acids. Per the germline V gene, CDR1 is DFQATT and CDR2 is SNEGSKA (reference sequence). The ends lost 6 bases at V and 7 bases at J; junction bases unmatched: 12. CDR3 sequence (DNA): TGCAGTGCAACCCGGGACAGCGATGGGGAGCAGTACTTC. It yields the protein CSATRDSDGEQYF.

The table lists this clonotype with a few counts. The genes are TRBV21-1 and TRBJ2-7; TRBD2, the table's D call, was not compared with the DNA. TRBV21-1 is described as a pseudogene. This CDR3 has 19 amino acids. The CDR3 nucleotides are TGTGCCAGCGCACCGTCGGGCGGGCGACTAGCGGCCATCTCCTACGAGCAGTACTTC. As protein: CASAPSGGRLAAISYEQYF.

V is TRBV20-1 and J is TRBJ1-2, with D possibly TRBD1 on 5 matching bases. Per germline, CDR1 DFQATT and CDR2 SNEGSKA (reference sequence). The length of the CDR3 is 13 residues. V was pared by 2 bases and J by 7 bases, with 14 bases between. The CDR3 spells CSARPGAVGGYTF. In DNA, the CDR3 is TGCAGTGCTAGACCCGGGGCTGTAGGTGGCTACACCTTC.

This clonotype came up many times. The chain uses TRBV20-1 and TRBJ1-4; no clear D. CDR3 length equals 15 residues. CDR1 is DFQATT and CDR2 is SNEGSKA in the germline V gene (reference sequence). V lost 0 bases and J lost 5, with 13 bases in between. The CDR3 reads CSARDRKVGNEKLFF. In DNA, the CDR3 is TGCAGTGCTAGAGATCGGAAGGTGGGGAATGAAAAACTGTTTTTT.

This clonotype was counted a few times. The chain couples TRBV28 to TRBJ2-7; D perhaps matches TRBD1 (6 bases). The CDR3 extends over 13 amino acids. Trimming pared 7 bases from V and 2 bases from J, leaving 12 bases between. In germline, CDR1 is MDHEN, CDR2 SYDVKM. As DNA, the CDR3 is TGTGCCAGCAAGAGGACAGCTCCCTACGAGCAGTACTTC. Residues: CASKRTAPYEQYF. The full variable domain, completed using reference TRBV28 and TRBJ2-7, is DVKVTQSSRYLVKRTGEKVFLECVQDMDHENMFWYRQDPGLGLRLIYFSYDVKMKEKGDIPEGYSVSREKKERFSLILESASTNQTSMYLCASKRTAPYEQYFGPGTRLTVT.